This T cell receptor beta chain was observed in a study of blood T cell repertoires in COVID-19. Study information: Samples taken during acute and convalescent COVID-19 were collected in the United States, Italy and Spain.

Method: immunoSEQ multiplex PCR; TCRdb's copy keeps in-frame clones and lacks some. There are nearly 45,000 clones in the sample; roughly four fifths occur only once, and roughly 13% lies in the top ten. The CDR3 has 14 residues. Germline CDR1 SGHAT, CDR2 FQNNGV. V lost 4 bases and J lost 5; bases outside the gene matches: 5. Sequences were obtained from peripheral blood. The chain recombines TRBV11-2 with TRBJ2-3, with TRBD1 matching 8 bases. The TCR originated in a human donor in a cohort sampled during active COVID-19. CDR3 residues: CASSYGQGLDTQYF. The DNA for the CDR3 is TGTGCCAGCAGCTATGGACAGGGTTTAGATACGCAGTATTTT.